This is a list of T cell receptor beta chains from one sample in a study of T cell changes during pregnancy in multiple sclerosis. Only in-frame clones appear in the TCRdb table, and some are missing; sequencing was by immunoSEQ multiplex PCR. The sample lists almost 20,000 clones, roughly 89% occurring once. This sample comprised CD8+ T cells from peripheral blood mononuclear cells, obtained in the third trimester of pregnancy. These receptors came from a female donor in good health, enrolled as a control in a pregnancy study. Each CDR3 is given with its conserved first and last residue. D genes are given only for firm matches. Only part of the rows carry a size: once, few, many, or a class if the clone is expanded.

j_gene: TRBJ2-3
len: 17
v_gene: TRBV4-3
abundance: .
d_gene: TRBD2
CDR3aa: CASSQDLRDYLTDTQYF
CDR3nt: TGCGCCAGCAGCCAAGACCTGAGGGACTACCTCACAGATACGCAGTATTTT

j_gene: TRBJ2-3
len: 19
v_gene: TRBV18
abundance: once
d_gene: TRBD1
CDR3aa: CASSPRAYNRGPSTDTQYF
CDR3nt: TGTGCCAGCTCGCCCCGGGCCTATAACAGGGGGCCTAGCACAGATACGCAGTATTTT

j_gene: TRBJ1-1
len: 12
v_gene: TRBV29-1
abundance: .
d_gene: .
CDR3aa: CSVVRGNTEAFF
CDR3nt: TGCAGCGTTGTCAGGGGTAACACTGAAGCTTTCTTT

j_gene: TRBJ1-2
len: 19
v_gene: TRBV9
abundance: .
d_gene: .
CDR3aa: CASSDVRGPRGDTNYGYTF
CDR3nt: TGTGCCAGCAGCGACGTTAGAGGGCCCCGTGGTGACACTAACTATGGCTACACCTTC

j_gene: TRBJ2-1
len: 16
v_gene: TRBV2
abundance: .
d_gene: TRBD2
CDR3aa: CASTGLAGGLGNEQFF
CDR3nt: TGTGCCAGCACGGGACTAGCGGGGGGGCTCGGCAATGAGCAGTTCTTC

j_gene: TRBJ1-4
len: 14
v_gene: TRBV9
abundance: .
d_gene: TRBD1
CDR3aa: CASSQGDSGEKLFF
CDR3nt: TGTGCCAGCAGCCAGGGGGACAGCGGTGAAAAACTGTTTTTT

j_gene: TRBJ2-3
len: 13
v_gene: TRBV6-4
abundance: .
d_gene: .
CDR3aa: CASSPTDTDTQYF
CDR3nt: TGTGCCAGCAGTCCGACAGACACAGATACGCAGTATTTT

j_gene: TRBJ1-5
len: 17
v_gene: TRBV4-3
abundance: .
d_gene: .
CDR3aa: CASSQGPPRAGNQPQHF
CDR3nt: TGCGCCAGCAGCCAAGGTCCCCCGAGGGCCGGGAATCAGCCCCAGCATTTT

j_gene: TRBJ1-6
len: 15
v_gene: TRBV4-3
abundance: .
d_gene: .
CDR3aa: CASSQDDSVDSPLHF
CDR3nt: TGCGCCAGCAGCCAAGATGACAGCGTGGATTCACCCCTCCACTTT

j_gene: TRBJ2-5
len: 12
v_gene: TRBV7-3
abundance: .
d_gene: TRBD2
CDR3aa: CASSSGGETQYF
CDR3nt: TGTGCCAGCAGCTCGGGAGGGGAGACCCAGTACTTC

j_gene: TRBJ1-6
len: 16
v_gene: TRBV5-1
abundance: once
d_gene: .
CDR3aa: CASSLEDGGYNSPLHF
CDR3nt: TGCGCCAGCAGCTTGGAGGATGGAGGATATAATTCACCCCTCCACTTT

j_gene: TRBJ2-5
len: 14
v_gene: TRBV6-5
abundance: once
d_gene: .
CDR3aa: CASSQKGGWETQYF
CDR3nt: TGTGCCAGCAGTCAGAAAGGGGGATGGGAGACCCAGTACTTC

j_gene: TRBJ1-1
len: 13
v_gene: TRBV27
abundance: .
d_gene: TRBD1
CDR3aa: CASRDRARTEAFF
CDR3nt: TGTGCCAGCAGGGACAGGGCGAGGACTGAAGCTTTCTTT

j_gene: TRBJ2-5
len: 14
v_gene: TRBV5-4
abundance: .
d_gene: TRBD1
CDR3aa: CASSPQGARETQYF
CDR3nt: TGTGCCAGCAGCCCTCAGGGGGCGAGAGAGACCCAGTACTTC

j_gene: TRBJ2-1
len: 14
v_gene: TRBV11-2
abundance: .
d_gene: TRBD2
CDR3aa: CASRGSGGYNEQFF
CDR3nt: TGTGCCAGCCGTGGTAGCGGGGGATACAATGAGCAGTTCTTC

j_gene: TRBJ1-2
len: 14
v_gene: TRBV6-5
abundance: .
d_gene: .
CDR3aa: CASSTGSANYGYTF
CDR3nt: TGTGCCAGCTCGACAGGATCAGCTAACTATGGCTACACCTTC

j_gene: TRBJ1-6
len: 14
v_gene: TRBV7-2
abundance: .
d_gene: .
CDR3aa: CASSPDSANSPLHF
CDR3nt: TGTGCCAGCAGCCCCGACAGCGCCAATTCACCCCTCCACTTT